A single sample is the source of the 25 T cell receptor beta chains below, sequenced in a study of PD-L1 blockade in urothelial cancer. Produced via immunoSEQ multiplex PCR; TCRdb's table is partial and in-frame only. The data hold 60,000 to 85,000 clones, with around 87% observed a single time. This specimen consisted of PBMCs, obtained around atezolizumab (anti-PD-L1) treatment. These TCRs come from an older woman with urothelial cancer.

The V and J genes are TRBV19 and TRBJ1-1; D is perhaps TRBD1 (6 bases). The CDR3 is 15 residues long. CDR1 and CDR2 from the germline V gene are LNHDA and SQIVND (reference sequence). V was clipped by 6 bases and J by 1 base, with 15 bases between them. The CDR3 protein is CASSVTGTPNTEAFF. The DNA for the CDR3 is TGTGCCAGTAGCGTAACCGGGACACCGAACACTGAAGCTTTCTTT. Full variable domain (remainder filled in from reference TRBV19 and TRBJ1-1): DGGITQSPKYLFRKEGQNVTLSCEQNLNHDAMYWYRQDPGQGLRLIYYSQIVNDFQKGDIAEGYSVSREKKESFPLTVTSAQKNPTAFYLCASSVTGTPNTEAFFGQGTRLTVV.

The V gene is TRBV29-1, the J gene TRBJ1-2; TRBD1 agrees at 8 bases. V was pared by 4 bases and J by 8 bases, with 12 bases of the junction left unmatched. Germline values: CDR1 SQVTM, CDR2 ANQGSEA. The CDR3 runs to 14 residues. The CDR3 region has the DNA TGCAGCGTTGCCTCCCGGCAGGGGGCGGACGGCTACACCTTC. Amino acid sequence: CSVASRQGADGYTF.

The chain employs TRBV5-4 and TRBJ2-7; 8 bases agree with TRBD1. The ends lost 2 bases at V and 2 bases at J; junction bases unmatched: 6. The germline V gene encodes CDR1 SGHNT and CDR2 YYREEE (reference sequence). The CDR3 is made up of 15 amino acids. CDR3 loop: CASSFGQGAAYEQYF. In DNA, the CDR3 is TGTGCCAGCAGCTTTGGCCAGGGGGCGGCCTACGAGCAGTACTTC.

The gene calls are TRBV4-1 and TRBJ2-1, with 12 bases identical to TRBD2. CDR1 and CDR2 (germline): MGHRA, YSYEKL. Losses at the gene ends were 5 bases for V and 0 bases for J; bases not matched to a gene: 5. The CDR3 sequence is 17 residues long. The CDR3 coding sequence is TGCGCCAGCAGCGCGACTAGCGGGGGAGCCTCCTACAATGAGCAGTTCTTC. Protein product: CASSATSGGASYNEQFF.

The chain links TRBV15 to TRBJ1-2, with a weak D call TRBD1 (6 bases). Deletions cut 6 bases from V and 5 bases from J, with 22 bases between. Germline values: CDR1 LNHNV, CDR2 YYDKDF (reference sequence). This CDR3 comprises 16 residues. CDR3 coding DNA: TGTGCCACCAGAGGTCAAACAGGGCCCTTCGGGTATGGCTACACCTTC. The encoded protein is CATRGQTGPFGYGYTF.

This chain links TRBV2 with TRBJ1-1, with 8 positions matching TRBD1. Losses at the gene ends were 6 bases for V and 3 bases for J; bases not matched to a gene: 0. Germline CDR1 SNHLY, CDR2 FYNNEI. There are 12 residues in the CDR3. The CDR3 DNA is TGTGCCAGCAGGGACAGGGACACTGAAGCTTTCTTT. Translated, it gives CASRDRDTEAFF.

The rearrangement uses TRBV15 and TRBJ1-1; D may be TRBD1 (5 bases). The CDR3 has 12 amino acids. Germline V CDR1 and CDR2: LNHNV, YYDKDF (reference sequence). V lost 0 bases and J 8 bases, leaving 7 bases between the germline ends. The CDR3 region has the DNA TGTGCCACCAGCAGAGATACAGGCGAAGCTTTCTTT. Its protein is CATSRDTGEAFF.

The chain joins TRBV5-1 to TRBJ2-7; TRBD1 is a possible D gene (6 bases). The CDR3 totals 13 residues. CDR1 SGHRS and CDR2 YFSETQ come from the germline V gene. With 3 bases removed from V and 6 bases from J, the gap between germline ends came to 13 bases. The CDR3 DNA reads TGCGCCAGCAGCTGGGAACAGGGTAGCGAGCAGTACTTC. Translating it yields CASSWEQGSEQYF.

The CDR3 region is CASSPGDGASSYEQYF. The CDR3 nucleotides are TGCGCCAGCAGCCCGGGGGACGGGGCGAGCTCCTACGAGCAGTACTTC. This chain joins TRBV4-3 and TRBJ2-7; a weak D match, TRBD2 (6 bases). Trimming took 4 bases from V and 0 from J, leaving 16 bases between them. This CDR3 has 16 amino acids. Germline V gene lookup returns CDR1 LGHNA and CDR2 YSLEER.

A remark on this clone: The junction shows a germline mismatch at one end, possibly a read error. The chain couples TRBV13 to TRBJ2-2, with TRBD1 matching 8 bases. This CDR3 contains 15 residues. In germline, CDR1 is PRHDT, CDR2 FYEKMQ (reference sequence). CDR3 bases: TGTGCCAGCAGCATAGGACAGGGGAACACCGGGGAGCTGTTTTTT. It is translated as CASSIGQGNTGELFF.

The chain couples TRBV25-1 to TRBJ1-2, with D tentatively TRBD1 (5 bases). Germline CDR1 is MGHDK and CDR2 is SYGVNS. This CDR3 has 11 amino acids. V was clipped by 2 bases and J by 10 bases, with 8 bases between them. The CDR3 spells CASSEGALYTF. The DNA of the CDR3 is TGTGCCAGCAGTGAAGGGGCCCTCTACACCTTC.

This chain joins TRBV6-1 and TRBJ1-1; D possibly corresponds to TRBD1 (6 bases). The ends were cut back, 7 bases at V and 1 base at J, with 16 bases in the middle. The CDR3 is made up of 15 amino acids. The germline V gene has CDR1 MNHNS and CDR2 SASEGT. The CDR3 DNA reads TGTGCCAGCAAATACAGGGAAAGTGCGAACACTGAAGCTTTCTTT. This codes for CASKYRESANTEAFF.

The chain uses TRBV19 and TRBJ1-2; TRBD1 matches 12 bases. The germline V gene has CDR1 LNHDA and CDR2 SQIVND (reference sequence). Unmatched junction bases numbered 3, after V lost 1 base and J lost 3 bases. The CDR3 is 16 amino acids. The CDR3 DNA is TGTGCCAGTAGTATAGGAGGGACAGGGGGCTACTATGGCTACACCTTC. It encodes CASSIGGTGGYYGYTF.

This clone was seen a single time. The gene calls are TRBV7-9 and TRBJ2-4; 12 nucleotides match TRBD2. V was clipped by 5 bases and J by 9 bases; unmatched bases: 11. CDR3 length equals 16 residues. CDR1 SEHNR and CDR2 FQNEAQ come from the germline V gene (reference sequence). CDR3 sequence: CASSPWTSGEPVIQYF. For the CDR3, the DNA is TGTGCCAGCAGCCCGTGGACTAGCGGGGAGCCCGTCATTCAGTACTTC.

The V and J genes are TRBV28 and TRBJ1-2, with 8 positions matching TRBD1. The CDR3 is 15 amino acids. The V gene end was trimmed by 8 bases and the J gene end by 5 bases; junction bases not matched to a gene: 13. Germline V gene sequence: CDR1 MDHEN, CDR2 SYDVKM. CDR3 residues: CASRLGGTGGYGYTF. The CDR3 nucleotides read TGTGCCAGCCGTCTGGGGGGTACAGGGGGTTATGGCTACACCTTC.

This chain connects TRBV5-4 to TRBJ1-2; TRBD1 aligns across 7 bases. Germline trimming cut 3 bases from V and 8 bases from J; bases unmatched to any gene: 13. Germline CDR1 SGHNT, CDR2 YYREEE (reference sequence). The CDR3 has 15 amino acids. The CDR3 protein is CASSWVGQSPQGYTF. CDR3 coding DNA: TGTGCCAGCAGCTGGGTGGGACAGTCACCCCAAGGCTACACCTTC.

This clone appeared a single time. This sequence joins TRBV10-3 and TRBJ2-1; TRBD2 agrees at 7 bases. There are 13 residues in the CDR3. Germline CDR1 ENHRY, CDR2 SYGVKD. With V trimmed by 6 bases and J by 7 bases, 6 bases remained unmatched. CDR3 in amino acids: CAISVAGNNEQFF. The CDR3 DNA is TGTGCCATCAGCGTAGCGGGTAATAATGAGCAGTTCTTC.

J is TRBJ2-6 and V is TRBV5-6, with D unclear. V lost 7 bases and J lost 0, with 14 bases in between. CDR3 length: 16 residues. Germline-derived CDR1 and CDR2 are SGHDT and YYEEEE. The CDR3 DNA follows: TGTGCCAGCTCCAGGCTTGCCTCCTCTGGGGCCAACGTCCTGACTTTC. It yields the protein CASSRLASSGANVLTF.

This clone was picked up one time. This chain joins TRBV7-8 and TRBJ2-7; 8 bases are shared with TRBD1. Germline-derived CDR1 and CDR2 are SGHVS and FQNEAQ. Trimming cost V 0 bases and J 0 bases; bases outside gene matches: 7. The CDR3 has 17 amino acids. In DNA form, the CDR3 reads TGTGCCAGCAGCTTAGCTGGGCGACAGGGGTCCTCCTACGAGCAGTACTTC. It encodes CASSLAGRQGSSYEQYF.

The V and J genes are TRBV2 and TRBJ2-5; D is perhaps TRBD1 (6 bases). Germline lookup yields CDR1 SNHLY and CDR2 FYNNEI. The CDR3 runs 13 residues. Trimming took off 2 bases at V and 4 bases at J, with 8 bases between the two ends. The CDR3: CASSEQGRETQYF. The CDR3 DNA reads as TGTGCCAGCAGTGAACAGGGGAGAGAGACCCAGTACTTC. Full variable domain (remainder filled in from reference TRBV2 and TRBJ2-5): EPEVTQTPSHQVTQMGQEVILRCVPISNHLYFYWYRQILGQKVEFLVSFYNNEISEKSEIFDDQFSVERPDGSNFTLKIRSTKLEDSAMYFCASSEQGRETQYFGPGTRLLVL.

This rearrangement joins TRBV11-2 to TRBJ2-3; the match to TRBD2 covers 11 bases. Germline loops: CDR1 SGHAT, CDR2 FQNNGV. The CDR3 is 15 residues long. Trimming took 5 bases from V and 6 from J; bases not matched to a gene: 7. In DNA form, the CDR3 reads TGTGCCAGCAGCCGTAGCGGGAGGGCTACCGATACGCAGTATTTT. This codes for CASSRSGRATDTQYF.

This clone was observed a handful of times. V and J are TRBV10-3 and TRBJ2-7; 8 nucleotides match TRBD2. This CDR3 is 14 amino acids long. V lost 5 bases to trimming and J lost 2 bases; unmatched junction nucleotides: 5. Germline-derived CDR1 and CDR2 are ENHRY and SYGVKD. The CDR3 protein is CAISSGSQTYEQYF. The DNA of the CDR3 is TGTGCCATCAGTAGCGGGAGCCAAACCTACGAGCAGTACTTC.

In its sample, this clone was seen a few times. The chain recombines TRBV9 with TRBJ1-5; D is ambiguous. The CDR3 length is 15 residues. The V end was cut by 1 base, the J end by 0 bases, with 8 bases between. CDR1 SGDLS and CDR2 YYNGEE come from the germline V gene. The CDR3 nucleotides read TGTGCCAGCAGCGTACCCGGGATTAGCAATCAGCCCCAGCATTTT. Amino acid sequence: CASSVPGISNQPQHF.

The gene calls are TRBV7-7 and TRBJ2-2, with D uncertain. The CDR3 extends over 14 amino acids. CDR1 SSHAT and CDR2 FNYEAQ come from the germline V gene (reference sequence). Trimming shortened V by 10 bases and J by 0 bases, and 12 bases separated the two germline ends. CDR3 region: CATASQPNTGELFF. The CDR3 DNA reads as TGTGCCACAGCGAGTCAACCGAACACCGGGGAGCTGTTTTTT.

This rearrangement joins TRBV2 to TRBJ2-7; the D gene is possibly TRBD1 (6 bases). CDR1 SNHLY and CDR2 FYNNEI come from the germline V gene. CDR3 length: 15 residues. Trimming left V 1 base short and J 7 bases short, with 17 bases between. In DNA form, the CDR3 reads TGTGCCAGCAGTGAAGATCCCCAGGGGCTAGGGGAGCAGTACTTC. This encodes CASSEDPQGLGEQYF.